Below, 17 T cell receptor beta chains from the same sample are listed, as sequenced in a study of immune cell composition in non-small cell lung cancer. Generated by immunoSEQ multiplex PCR, the TCRdb table keeps only in-frame clones and is missing some. The sample consists of approximately 4,000 clones, about three quarters of them appearing once. What was sequenced was lung tumor tissue. The origin of the receptors is a human donor with non-small cell lung cancer.

This chain connects TRBV11-2 to TRBJ2-7, with TRBD2 matching 8 bases. CDR3 length equals 15 residues. The germline V gene has CDR1 SGHAT and CDR2 FQNNGV. J lost 7 bases, V lost 1 base, and 9 bases had no gene match. The CDR3: CASSLGPLLADEQYF. CDR3 nucleotide sequence: TGTGCCAGCAGCTTAGGGCCCCTACTAGCGGATGAGCAGTACTTC.

The J gene is TRBJ1-2, the V gene TRBV6-6; D is undetermined. Trimming took 6 bases from V and 6 from J, leaving 14 bases between them. Germline V CDR1 and CDR2: MNHNY, SVGAGI (reference sequence). This CDR3 has 13 residues. This CDR3 reads CASRDLPKDGYTF. The DNA of the CDR3 is TGTGCCAGCAGAGACTTGCCCAAGGATGGCTACACCTTC.

The chain carries TRBV2 and TRBJ2-3; D is undetermined. There are 12 residues in the CDR3. Germline V gene sequence: CDR1 SNHLY, CDR2 FYNNEI. Trimming took off 3 bases at V and 2 bases at J, with 3 bases between the two ends. DNA of the CDR3: TGTGCCAGCAGTGACAACACAGATACGCAGTATTTT. This gives the protein CASSDNTDTQYF.

V gene TRBV11-3 combines with J gene TRBJ2-7; 7 bases are a match to TRBD1. Per the germline V gene, CDR1 is SGHNT and CDR2 is YENEEA. The CDR3 sequence is 14 residues long. The junction had 3 bases not matched to a gene; V was cut back by 1 base and J by 3 bases. The CDR3 DNA reads as TGTGCCAGCAGCTTAGGGACAGGAAACTACGAGCAGTACTTC. It encodes CASSLGTGNYEQYF.

This rearrangement joins TRBV29-1 to TRBJ2-1; tentative D call: TRBD1 (6 bases). Germline values: CDR1 SQVTM, CDR2 ANQGSEA. This CDR3 spans 16 amino acids. Trimming removed 1 base at V and 0 bases at J, with 13 bases between. The CDR3 sequence: CSVEGDVRGSYNEQFF. The CDR3 DNA follows: TGCAGCGTTGAAGGGGATGTCAGGGGCTCCTACAATGAGCAGTTCTTC.

The genes are TRBV7-6 and TRBJ2-2, with TRBD2 matching 10 bases. The CDR3 covers 15 residues. The ends lost 3 bases at V and 6 bases at J; junction bases unmatched: 4. Germline V gene lookup returns CDR1 SGHVS and CDR2 FNYEAQ. Written as DNA, the CDR3 is TGTGCCAGCAGCTTTCTAGCGGGAGCTCCCGGGGAGCTGTTTTTT. This codes for CASSFLAGAPGELFF.

V is TRBV28 and J is TRBJ2-7; TRBD1 is a possible D gene (6 bases). The CDR3 loop spans 13 amino acids. Looked up from germline, CDR1 is MDHEN and CDR2 is SYDVKM. Deletions cut 4 bases from V and 1 base from J, with 8 bases between. The CDR3 coding sequence is TGTGCCAGCAGTTCCAGGGGATCCTACGAGCAGTACTTC. Translating it yields CASSSRGSYEQYF.

The chain combines TRBV19 with TRBJ1-1; a weak D match, TRBD1 (5 bases). Germline CDR1 reads LNHDA; CDR2 reads SQIVND (reference sequence). This CDR3 region has 18 residues. V lost 7 bases and J lost 0, with 24 bases in between. Here the CDR3 DNA reads TGTGCCAGTACCCCCCTCTATAGGCGGGGGAGCATGAACACTGAAGCTTTCTTT. Translation gives CASTPLYRRGSMNTEAFF.

V and J are TRBV19 and TRBJ1-3; D gene ambiguous. Germline V CDR1 and CDR2: LNHDA, SQIVND (reference sequence). V lost 4 bases to trimming and J lost 0 bases, with 7 bases between them. The CDR3 extends over 14 amino acids. The CDR3 spells CASSTSLSGNTIYF. The CDR3 coding sequence is TGTGCCAGTAGTACCTCCCTCTCTGGAAACACCATATATTTT.

The chain combines TRBV19 with TRBJ2-7, with D perhaps TRBD2 (6 bases). The germline V gene has CDR1 LNHDA and CDR2 SQIVND (reference sequence). The CDR3 covers 16 residues. Trimming removed 1 base from V and 1 base from J, with 14 bases in between. The CDR3 is CASSIGPGRGSYEQYF. CDR3 DNA: TGTGCCAGTAGTATAGGTCCGGGTCGGGGGTCCTACGAGCAGTACTTC.

The J gene is TRBJ2-5, the V gene TRBV28, with D unresolved. The CDR3 length is 11 residues. CDR1 and CDR2 from the germline V gene are MDHEN and SYDVKM. V dropped 3 bases and J dropped 4 bases, with 3 bases sitting between them. For the CDR3, the DNA is TGTGCCAGCAGTTTGGGAGAGACCCAGTACTTC. Translating gives CASSLGETQYF.

The chain is built from TRBV10-3 and TRBJ2-1; D uncertain. V lost 0 bases to trimming and J lost 7 bases, with 7 bases between them. There are 13 residues in the CDR3. Germline V gene sequence: CDR1 ENHRY, CDR2 SYGVKD. The CDR3 nucleotides are TGTGCCATCAGTGAGTCGGTGGGGAATGAGCAGTTCTTC. Translated: CAISESVGNEQFF.

J is TRBJ2-1 and V is TRBV6-5; D ambiguous. This CDR3 region has 15 residues. From germline, CDR1 is MNHEY and CDR2 SVGAGI. Trimming removed 6 bases at V and 0 bases at J, with 12 bases between. The CDR3 spells CASSRAPSSYNEQFF. The CDR3 DNA reads TGTGCCAGCAGCCGCGCCCCCAGCTCCTACAATGAGCAGTTCTTC.

V gene TRBV9 combines with J gene TRBJ2-5; D tentatively reads TRBD1 or TRBD2 (5 bases each). The CDR3 covers 14 residues. With 4 bases removed from V and 5 bases from J, the gap between germline ends came to 15 bases. Germline CDR1 is SGDLS and CDR2 is YYNGEE. In DNA form, the CDR3 reads TGTGCCAGCAGCCCCCTCCTAGGGGAGGAGACCCAGTACTTC. Amino acid sequence: CASSPLLGEETQYF.

The chain joins TRBV30 to TRBJ2-7, with TRBD2 matching over 8 bases. This CDR3 is built from 13 residues. With V trimmed by 1 base and J by 4 bases, 3 bases remained unmatched. Germline V gene lookup returns CDR1 GTSNPN and CDR2 SVGIG (reference sequence). CDR3 loop: CAWSEVAGYEQYF. CDR3 sequence (DNA): TGTGCCTGGAGTGAGGTAGCGGGGTACGAGCAGTACTTC. The full variable domain, its missing parts supplied by reference TRBV30 and TRBJ2-7, is SQTIHQWPATLVQPVGSPLSLECTVEGTSNPNLYWYRQAAGRGLQLLFYSVGIGQISSEVPQNLSASRPQDRQFILSSKKLLLSDSGFYLCAWSEVAGYEQYFGPGTRLTVT.

The chain has TRBV28 and TRBJ1-5; D uncertain. The CDR3 has 13 residues. Trimming took off 8 bases at V and 0 bases at J, with 8 bases between the two ends. Germline V CDR1 and CDR2: MDHEN, SYDVKM. The CDR3 reads CASAWYSNQPQHF. CDR3 in DNA: TGTGCCAGCGCCTGGTATAGCAATCAGCCCCAGCATTTT.

This chain joins TRBV6-5 and TRBJ2-1; D not resolved. Germline CDR1 MNHEY, CDR2 SVGAGI. V lost 2 bases to trimming and J lost 1 base, with 9 bases between them. This CDR3 is 15 amino acids long. The CDR3 sequence: CASSYDVRSYNEQFF. CDR3 bases: TGTGCCAGCAGTTACGACGTCAGATCCTACAATGAGCAGTTCTTC.